The 13 T cell receptor beta chains given below trace back to one sample, sequenced in a study of cytomegalovirus exposure and HLA in healthy donors. Vbeta (60) and Jbeta (13) primers were used in the PCR. TCRdb's table, derived via immunoSEQ multiplex PCR, lists solely in-frame clones and lacks some. The profile shows 95,000 to 150,000 clones, around 78% of them singletons. Sequenced input: PBMCs. The receptors were gathered from a man aged 55 to 69 in good health and CMV-seropositive.

The chain couples TRBV6-1 to TRBJ2-3, with 16 bases identical to TRBD2. The CDR3 has 14 amino acids. With V trimmed by 11 bases and J by 4 bases, 3 bases remained unmatched. Germline V lookup: CDR1 MNHNS, CDR2 SASEGT. This CDR3 reads CAGGLAGGPDTQYF. CDR3 DNA: TGTGCCGGGGGACTAGCGGGGGGGCCAGATACGCAGTATTTT.

The chain has TRBV2 and TRBJ2-2; 10 nucleotides agree with TRBD2. Unmatched junction bases numbered 7, after V lost 8 bases and J lost 4 bases. Germline V gene data show CDR1 as SNHLY and CDR2 as FYNNEI. CDR3 length equals 15 residues. The CDR3 protein is CASGPLAGATGELFF. CDR3 in DNA: TGTGCCAGCGGTCCCCTAGCGGGGGCCACCGGGGAGCTGTTTTTT. Complete variable domain (other parts from reference TRBV2 and TRBJ2-2): EPEVTQTPSHQVTQMGQEVILRCVPISNHLYFYWYRQILGQKVEFLVSFYNNEISEKSEIFDDQFSVERPDGSNFTLKIRSTKLEDSAMYFCASGPLAGATGELFFGEGSRLTVL.

The chain combines TRBV5-4 with TRBJ1-4; maybe TRBD1 (6 bases). V dropped 3 bases and J dropped 5 bases, with 11 bases sitting between them. The length of the CDR3 is 14 residues. CDR1 is SGHNT, CDR2 YYREEE, per germline (reference sequence). This chain's CDR3 is CASSSGTRNEKLFF. CDR3 nucleotides: TGTGCCAGCAGCTCCGGGACACGCAATGAAAAACTGTTTTTT.

The chain combines TRBV18 with TRBJ2-7; D gene uncertain. Trimming stripped 1 base from V and 2 bases from J, with 9 bases between. This CDR3 is built from 14 residues. Germline loops: CDR1 KGHSH, CDR2 LQKENI. CDR3 coding DNA: TGTGCCAGCTCACCACGCGAGTCCCCCTACGAGCAGTACTTC. It yields the protein CASSPRESPYEQYF. Based on the CDR3 plus reference TRBV18 and TRBJ2-7, the full variable domain is NAGVMQNPRHLVRRRGQEARLRCSPMKGHSHVYWYRQLPEEGLKFMVYLQKENIIDESGMPKERFSAEFPKEGPSILRIQQVVRGDSAAYFCASSPRESPYEQYFGPGTRLTVT.

This clone was observed a handful of times. The gene calls are TRBV7-9 and TRBJ2-1, with D unclear. CDR1 is SEHNR and CDR2 is FQNEAQ in the germline V gene (reference sequence). The CDR3 loop spans 16 amino acids. V was clipped by 4 bases and J by 10 bases, with 23 bases between them. The DNA for the CDR3 is TGTGCCAGCAGCTCCACGCGCGCCCTCCCCGCATTCGAGCAGTTCTTC. Protein sequence: CASSSTRALPAFEQFF.

V is TRBV7-9 and J is TRBJ1-6; 7 bases are a match to TRBD1. CDR1 is SEHNR and CDR2 is FQNEAQ in the germline V gene (reference sequence). Trimming cost V 5 bases and J 7 bases; bases outside gene matches: 11. The length of the CDR3 is 16 residues. Here the CDR3 DNA reads TGTGCCAGCAGCACACTACCGGGACAGCGAAATTCACCCCTCCACTTT. Translation: CASSTLPGQRNSPLHF.

The genes are TRBV7-9 and TRBJ1-4, with D perhaps matching TRBD1 (5 bases). The CDR3 has 14 amino acids. Trimming left V 5 bases short and J 8 bases short, with 15 bases between. Germline loops: CDR1 SEHNR, CDR2 FQNEAQ (reference sequence). CDR3 loop: CASSNRGGLEKLFF. The CDR3 region has the DNA TGTGCCAGCAGCAATAGGGGAGGCTTGGAAAAACTGTTTTTT. The full variable domain, its missing parts supplied by reference TRBV7-9 and TRBJ1-4, is DTGVSQNPRHKITKRGQNVTFRCDPISEHNRLYWYRQTLGQGPEFLTYFQNEAQLEKSRLLSDRFSAERPKGSFSTLEIQRTEQGDSAMYLCASSNRGGLEKLFFGSGTQLSVL.

The rearrangement uses TRBV5-8 and TRBJ2-2; D might be TRBD2 (7 bases). In germline, CDR1 is SGHTS, CDR2 YDEGEE. This CDR3 region has 16 residues. The V and J ends lost 2 bases and 3 bases respectively, with 14 bases between them. The CDR3 nucleotides read TGTGCCAGCAGCTTCTCTCGGGGGGCGGACACCGGGGAGCTGTTTTTT. Its protein is CASSFSRGADTGELFF.

This clone was recorded only once. The gene calls are TRBV27 and TRBJ2-4, with D uncertain. CDR3 length equals 14 residues. Germline-derived CDR1 and CDR2 are MNHEY and SMNVEV (reference sequence). Deletions cut 5 bases from V and 1 base from J, with 9 bases between. CDR3 DNA sequence: TGTGCCAGCAGTCCCCTTCTGGCCAAAAACATTCAGTACTTC. Amino acids: CASSPLLAKNIQYF.

This clone was observed once. CDR3 sequence: CASSSNRGDAEAFF. CDR3 nucleotides: TGTGCCAGCTCATCTAACAGGGGAGACGCTGAAGCTTTCTTT. The chain uses TRBV18 and TRBJ1-1; TRBD1 matches at 7 bases. The CDR3 has 14 residues. The trim removed 5 bases at V and 6 bases at J, leaving 9 bases unmatched. The germline V gene encodes CDR1 KGHSH and CDR2 LQKENI.

This sequence joins TRBV5-6 and TRBJ1-2, with D unresolved. This CDR3 spans 17 amino acids. The V end was cut by 0 bases, the J end by 4 bases, with 19 bases between. Looked up from germline, CDR1 is SGHDT and CDR2 is YYEEEE. In nucleotides, the CDR3 is TGTGCCAGCAGCTTGGCATCAACGGCAGGAAGAGTCTATGGCTACACCTTC. Protein sequence: CASSLASTAGRVYGYTF.

The chain uses TRBV9 and TRBJ1-5, with 10 bases matching TRBD1. Germline-derived CDR1 and CDR2 are SGDLS and YYNGEE. The CDR3 length is 15 residues. J gave up 5 bases and V 3 bases, and 5 bases lay outside the gene matches. CDR3 nucleotide sequence: TGTGCCAGCAGCGGACAGGGGGCTGCCGATCAGCCCCAGCATTTT. Encoded protein: CASSGQGAADQPQHF.

This sequence joins TRBV5-4 and TRBJ1-2; no clear D gene. The CDR3 totals 12 residues. Trimming stripped 1 base from V and 8 bases from J, with 9 bases between. CDR1 and CDR2 (germline): SGHNT, YYREEE (reference sequence). The CDR3 nucleotides read TGTGCCAGCAGCTTGCAGGTCCACGGCTACACCTTC. This translates into CASSLQVHGYTF.